The 17 T cell receptor beta chains given below trace back to one sample, sequenced in a study of OX40 agonist ivuxolimab in advanced cancers. Data came from immunoSEQ multiplex PCR; TCRdb stores just in-frame clones and leaves some out. The sample yields tens of thousands of clones, roughly nine tenths seen once. Material: CD4+ or CD8+ T cells sorted from blood, obtained in a trial of the OX40 agonist ivuxolimab. The receptor set was obtained from an adult with an advanced solid tumor such as melanoma, head and neck, liver or kidney cancer.

The J gene is TRBJ2-7, the V gene TRBV14; 8 bases match TRBD2. Germline V gene sequence: CDR1 SGHDN, CDR2 FVKESK. Trimming took 2 bases from V and 6 from J; bases not matched to a gene: 9. The CDR3 runs 15 residues. The CDR3 sequence: CASSQRWSGRGEQYF. In nucleotides, the CDR3 is TGTGCCAGCAGCCAAAGGTGGAGCGGGAGAGGCGAGCAGTACTTC.

V usage is TRBV5-1 and J usage is TRBJ2-6, with TRBD1 matching over 10 bases. Germline V gene data show CDR1 as SGHRS and CDR2 as YFSETQ. V was pared by 5 bases and J by 4 bases, with 12 bases of the junction left unmatched. The CDR3 has 18 amino acids. This chain's CDR3 is CASRSPGQGPDGANVLTF. DNA of the CDR3: TGCGCCAGCAGATCCCCGGGACAGGGGCCGGACGGGGCCAACGTCCTGACTTTC.

The chain links TRBV7-2 to TRBJ1-6; TRBD1 matches 7 bases. Germline CDR1 and CDR2: SGHTA and FQGNSA. After removal of 5 bases from V and 0 bases from J, the junction contained 7 bases not matched to a gene. The CDR3 length is 17 residues. This CDR3 is CASSPPTGSSYNSPLHF. Here the CDR3 DNA reads TGTGCCAGCAGCCCGCCGACAGGGAGCTCCTATAATTCACCCCTCCACTTT.

V gene TRBV11-2 combines with J gene TRBJ2-3, with TRBD2 as a possible D gene (7 bases). Germline V gene lookup returns CDR1 SGHAT and CDR2 FQNNGV. The germline V and J ends were trimmed by 7 bases and 6 bases, with 11 bases remaining between them. The CDR3 has 12 residues. The CDR3 protein is CASIPGGDTQYF. DNA for the CDR3: TGTGCCAGCATACCGGGGGGCGATACGCAGTATTTT.

The CDR3 nucleotides read TGCGCCAGCAGCCTATGGACAGGAGTCTACAATGAGCAGTTCTTC. Translated, it gives CASSLWTGVYNEQFF. The chain carries TRBV5-1 and TRBJ2-1; 7 positions agree with TRBD1. The trim removed 4 bases at V and 3 bases at J, leaving 7 bases unmatched. The CDR3 has 15 amino acids. Germline lookup yields CDR1 SGHRS and CDR2 YFSETQ.

This chain's CDR3 is CASSQNRDTGEKLFF. CDR3 coding DNA: TGCGCCAGCAGCCAAAACCGGGACACAGGGGAAAAACTGTTTTTT. This rearrangement joins TRBV4-1 to TRBJ1-4; tentative D call: TRBD1 (6 bases). The germline V gene has CDR1 MGHRA and CDR2 YSYEKL. V lost 2 bases to trimming and J lost 8 bases, with 15 bases between them. CDR3 length equals 15 residues.

This clone was detected once. V usage is TRBV19 and J usage is TRBJ2-5; D might be TRBD1 or TRBD2, each matching 5 bases. V was cut by 3 bases and J by 3 bases, with 8 bases left in between. From germline, CDR1 is LNHDA and CDR2 SQIVND (reference sequence). This CDR3 has 13 amino acids. The CDR3 spells CASSIGTEETQYF. CDR3 nucleotide sequence: TGTGCCAGTAGTATCGGGACGGAAGAGACCCAGTACTTC.

The rearrangement links TRBV5-1 to TRBJ2-2, with TRBD2 identical over 7 bases. The CDR3 is 15 residues long. Germline V lookup: CDR1 SGHRS, CDR2 YFSETQ. V was clipped by 5 bases and J by 0 bases; unmatched bases: 4. CDR3 DNA: TGCGCCAGCAGGGCGGCGGGAGCGAACACCGGGGAGCTGTTTTTT. This gives the protein CASRAAGANTGELFF.

The chain uses TRBV10-3 and TRBJ2-7; 8 bases agree with TRBD1. Germline lookup yields CDR1 ENHRY and CDR2 SYGVKD. This CDR3 spans 12 amino acids. J gave up 7 bases and V 8 bases, and 7 bases lay outside the gene matches. Here the CDR3 DNA reads TGTGCCATCCGGGGGACAGGAGATGAGCAGTACTTC. Translation: CAIRGTGDEQYF.

The chain employs TRBV7-8 and TRBJ2-3; D is unclear. Germline V gene data show CDR1 as SGHVS and CDR2 as FQNEAQ. The CDR3 contains 15 residues. The ends were cut back, 0 bases at V and 1 base at J, with 8 bases in the middle. The CDR3 sequence: CASSLARRGTDTQYF. The CDR3 nucleotides are TGTGCCAGCAGCTTAGCGAGGCGAGGCACAGATACGCAGTATTTT.

The rearrangement joins TRBV7-2 to TRBJ2-7, with 7 bases lining up with TRBD2. The CDR3 extends over 14 amino acids. With V trimmed by 11 bases and J by 4 bases, 14 bases remained unmatched. Germline CDR1 SGHTA, CDR2 FQGNSA. In DNA form, the CDR3 reads TGTGCCTCACGGGAGAGGGAGGGGTTTTACGAGCAGTACTTC. Translating it yields CASREREGFYEQYF. The variable domain in full, with the rest retrieved from reference TRBV7-2 and TRBJ2-7, is GAGVSQSPSNKVTEKGKDVELRCDPISGHTALYWYRQSLGQGLEFLIYFQGNSAPDKSGLPSDRFSAERTGGSVSTLTIQRTQQEDSAVYLCASREREGFYEQYFGPGTRLTVT.

In DNA form, the CDR3 reads TGTGCCAGCATCGGGGAAGTTGGGGCGAGCGAGCAGTACGTC. Translating it yields CASIGEVGASEQYV. This chain links TRBV2 with TRBJ2-7; TRBD1 or TRBD2 may be the D gene (5 bases each). V gave up 7 bases and J gave up 6 bases, with 19 bases separating them. This CDR3 is built from 14 residues. CDR1 SNHLY and CDR2 FYNNEI come from the germline V gene.

V and J are TRBV6-5 and TRBJ1-1, with D possibly TRBD1 on 5 matching bases. CDR3 size: 15 residues. The germline gives CDR1 MNHEY, CDR2 SVGAGI. V lost 2 bases and J lost 0, with 10 bases in between. In nucleotides, the CDR3 is TGTGCCAGCAGTTACGCCCCAGGGTTGAACACTGAAGCTTTCTTT. Its translation is CASSYAPGLNTEAFF.

The chain joins TRBV7-3 to TRBJ2-7, with 7 bases identical to TRBD2. From germline, CDR1 is SGHTA and CDR2 FQGTGA. Trimming cost V 1 base and J 5 bases; bases outside gene matches: 5. The CDR3 is made up of 14 amino acids. CDR3 nucleotide sequence: TGTGCCAGCAGCTTAATCGCGGGAGCCCACGAGCAGTACTTC. Translating gives CASSLIAGAHEQYF.

The chain uses TRBV30 and TRBJ1-2; D is unclear. V was shortened by 4 bases and J by 0 bases, with 12 bases between the two germline ends. The V gene's germline CDR1 is GTSNPN and CDR2 SVGIG (reference sequence). The CDR3 spans 14 residues. This chain's CDR3 is CAWTKTAANYGYTF. The CDR3 coding sequence is TGTGCCTGGACTAAGACCGCGGCTAACTATGGCTACACCTTC. Complete variable domain (other parts from reference TRBV30 and TRBJ1-2): SQTIHQWPATLVQPVGSPLSLECTVEGTSNPNLYWYRQAAGRGLQLLFYSVGIGQISSEVPQNLSASRPQDRQFILSSKKLLLSDSGFYLCAWTKTAANYGYTFGSGTRLTVV.

The chain uses TRBV6-6 and TRBJ2-1; D might be TRBD2 (7 bases). The CDR3 is 13 amino acids. Trimming shortened V by 6 bases and J by 7 bases, and 13 bases separated the two germline ends. In germline, CDR1 is MNHNY, CDR2 SVGAGI (reference sequence). CDR3 in DNA: TGTGCCAGCAGCAAAGGGGGGGGGAATGAGCAGTTCTTC. Amino acids: CASSKGGGNEQFF.

V gene TRBV9 combines with J gene TRBJ2-3; a weak D match, TRBD2 (6 bases). Looked up from germline, CDR1 is SGDLS and CDR2 is YYNGEE. V gave up 3 bases and J gave up 6 bases, with 17 bases separating them. The CDR3 has 15 amino acids. The CDR3 sequence: CASSGLTAGVDTQYF. The CDR3 DNA follows: TGTGCCAGCAGCGGACTGACAGCGGGTGTGGATACGCAGTATTTT.